This is a list of T cell receptor beta chains from one sample in a study of T cells in localized non-small cell lung cancer. Sequencing was performed with immunoSEQ multiplex PCR; in TCRdb, only in-frame clones are kept and a portion is missing. The data show 7,900 or so clones, about 60% seen once. The sequenced sample was lymph node tissue, obtained before any cancer treatment. The receptors shown here come from a male donor aged 60 or over with stage I squamous cell lung carcinoma. CDR3s include the opening cysteine and the closing phenylalanine or tryptophan. The D gene is left open where the match is weak. Size is omitted from some rows. Given values are once, few, many or a class for expanded clones.

J gene: TRBJ2-1
V gene: TRBV11-3
clone size: medium-sized
CDR3 length: 14
D gene: .
CDR3 DNA: TGTGCCAGCAGCTTAGGGGACCTTCCCAATGAGCAGTTCTTC
CDR3 protein: CASSLGDLPNEQFF

J gene: TRBJ2-2
V gene: TRBV11-3
clone size: .
CDR3 length: 15
D gene: .
CDR3 DNA: TGTGCCAGCAGCTTAGATGGGGTCGGCACCGGGGAGCTGTTTTTT
CDR3 protein: CASSLDGVGTGELFF

J gene: TRBJ1-4
V gene: TRBV11-1
clone size: .
CDR3 length: 15
D gene: TRBD1
CDR3 DNA: TGTGCCAGCAGCGTACAGGGGGCCCGTTTCGAAAAACTGTTTTTT
CDR3 protein: CASSVQGARFEKLFF

J gene: TRBJ1-1
V gene: TRBV6-8
clone size: few
CDR3 length: 14
D gene: .
CDR3 DNA: TGTGCCAGCACCTTCAGGGCTATGAACACTGAAGCTTTCTTT
CDR3 protein: CASTFRAMNTEAFF

J gene: TRBJ1-1
V gene: TRBV19
clone size: .
CDR3 length: 13
D gene: TRBD1
CDR3 DNA: TGTGCCAGCACAGACAGGGGGAACACTGAAGCTTTCTTT
CDR3 protein: CASTDRGNTEAFF

J gene: TRBJ2-1
V gene: TRBV10-3
clone size: .
CDR3 length: 17
D gene: .
CDR3 DNA: TGTGCCATCAGTGAGTTCGGAACGGGAGTTGGTTACAATGAGCAGTTCTTC
CDR3 protein: CAISEFGTGVGYNEQFF

J gene: TRBJ2-3
V gene: TRBV4-1
clone size: .
CDR3 length: 15
D gene: .
CDR3 DNA: TGCGCCAGCAGCCAAGATTTTACCTTAACAGATACGCAGTATTTT
CDR3 protein: CASSQDFTLTDTQYF

J gene: TRBJ2-1
V gene: TRBV18
clone size: .
CDR3 length: 13
D gene: .
CDR3 DNA: TGTGCCAGCTCACCGAGAGGGGACAATGAGCAGTTCTTC
CDR3 protein: CASSPRGDNEQFF

J gene: TRBJ2-7
V gene: TRBV30
clone size: few
CDR3 length: 12
D gene: TRBD1
CDR3 DNA: TGTGCCTGGGGACAGGGAGGCTACGAGCAGTACTTC
CDR3 protein: CAWGQGGYEQYF

J gene: TRBJ2-2
V gene: TRBV7-2
clone size: few
CDR3 length: 15
D gene: TRBD2
CDR3 DNA: TGTGCCAGCAGCCGTCTAGCGGGAGGGCCCGGGGAGCTGTTTTTT
CDR3 protein: CASSRLAGGPGELFF

J gene: TRBJ1-3
V gene: TRBV4-1
clone size: once
CDR3 length: 16
D gene: .
CDR3 DNA: TGCGCCAGCAGCCAAGATTCGTGGGAGGCTGGAAACACCATATATTTT
CDR3 protein: CASSQDSWEAGNTIYF

J gene: TRBJ2-1
V gene: TRBV11-3
clone size: .
CDR3 length: 15
D gene: TRBD2
CDR3 DNA: TGTGCCAGCAGCTTGCGAACTAGCGGGAGCTATGAGCAGTTCTTC
CDR3 protein: CASSLRTSGSYEQFF

J gene: TRBJ1-4
V gene: TRBV10-2
clone size: few
CDR3 length: 17
D gene: .
CDR3 DNA: TGCGCCAGCAGTGATCCGGTTGGTGGGGCAACTAATGAAAAACTGTTTTTT
CDR3 protein: CASSDPVGGATNEKLFF

J gene: TRBJ2-5
V gene: TRBV10-3
clone size: .
CDR3 length: 16
D gene: TRBD1
CDR3 DNA: TGTGCCATCTCAGGGGGCCTAGAGGGGGCCGGAGAGACCCAGTACTTC
CDR3 protein: CAISGGLEGAGETQYF

J gene: TRBJ2-2
V gene: TRBV18
clone size: few
CDR3 length: 16
D gene: .
CDR3 DNA: TGTGCCAGCTCACCACGGCCAGCGGGTCAATCCGGGGAGCTGTTTTTT
CDR3 protein: CASSPRPAGQSGELFF

J gene: TRBJ1-3
V gene: TRBV6-8
clone size: .
CDR3 length: 14
D gene: .
CDR3 DNA: TGTGCCACCTCACAAGGGGCGACGGGAAACACCATATATTTT
CDR3 protein: CATSQGATGNTIYF